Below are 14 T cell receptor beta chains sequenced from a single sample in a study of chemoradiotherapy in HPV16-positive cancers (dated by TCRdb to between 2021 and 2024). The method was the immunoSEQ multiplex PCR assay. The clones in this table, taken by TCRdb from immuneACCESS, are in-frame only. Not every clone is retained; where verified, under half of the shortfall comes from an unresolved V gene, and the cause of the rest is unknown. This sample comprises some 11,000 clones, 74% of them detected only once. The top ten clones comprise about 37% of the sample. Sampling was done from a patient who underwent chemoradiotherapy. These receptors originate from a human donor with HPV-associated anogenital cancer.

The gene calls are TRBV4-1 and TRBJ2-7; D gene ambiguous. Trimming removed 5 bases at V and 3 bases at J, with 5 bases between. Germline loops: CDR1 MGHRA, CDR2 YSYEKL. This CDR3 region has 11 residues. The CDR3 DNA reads TGCGCCAGCAGCTACAACTACGAGCAGTACTTC. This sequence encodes CASSYNYEQYF.

The CDR3 protein is CASSFGTEAFF. The DNA of the CDR3 is TGTGCCAGCAGCTTCGGCACTGAAGCTTTCTTT. V is TRBV11-3 and J is TRBJ1-1; D gene unclear. Germline values: CDR1 SGHNT, CDR2 YENEEA. The V gene lost 3 bases and the J gene lost 4 bases, with 3 bases spanning the gap. CDR3 length: 11 amino acids.

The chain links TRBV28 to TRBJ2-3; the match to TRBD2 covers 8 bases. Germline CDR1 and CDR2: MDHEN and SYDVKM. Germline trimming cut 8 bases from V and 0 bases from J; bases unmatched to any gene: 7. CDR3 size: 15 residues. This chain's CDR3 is CASRNGGASTDTQYF. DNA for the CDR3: TGTGCCAGCCGTAACGGGGGGGCGAGCACAGATACGCAGTATTTT.

The CDR3 nucleotides are TGTGCCAGCAGCTTAGATGGGGGGGCGAGCTATAATTCACCCCTCCACTTT. Protein product: CASSLDGGASYNSPLHF. The chain is built from TRBV7-2 and TRBJ1-6; D is possibly TRBD1 (6 bases). From germline, CDR1 is SGHTA and CDR2 FQGNSA. The CDR3 has 17 residues. Trimming left V 1 base short and J 3 bases short, with 13 bases between. Full variable domain (remainder filled in from reference TRBV7-2 and TRBJ1-6): GAGVSQSPSNKVTEKGKDVELRCDPISGHTALYWYRQSLGQGLEFLIYFQGNSAPDKSGLPSDRFSAERTGGSVSTLTIQRTQQEDSAVYLCASSLDGGASYNSPLHFGNGTRLTVT.

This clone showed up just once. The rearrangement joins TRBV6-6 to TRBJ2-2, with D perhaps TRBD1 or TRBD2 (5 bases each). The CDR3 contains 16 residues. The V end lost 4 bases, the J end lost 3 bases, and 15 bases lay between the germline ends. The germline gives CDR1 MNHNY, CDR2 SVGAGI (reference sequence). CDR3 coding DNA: TGTGCCAGCAGTTGGGACGAAAAAGCCCACACCGGGGAGCTGTTTTTT. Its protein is CASSWDEKAHTGELFF.

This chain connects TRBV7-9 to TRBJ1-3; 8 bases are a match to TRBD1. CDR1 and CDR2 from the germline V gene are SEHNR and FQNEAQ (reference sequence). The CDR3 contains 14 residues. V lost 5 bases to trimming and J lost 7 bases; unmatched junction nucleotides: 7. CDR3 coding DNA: TGTGCCAGCAGCCAGACAGGGGTGTACAACACCATATATTTT. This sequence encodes CASSQTGVYNTIYF. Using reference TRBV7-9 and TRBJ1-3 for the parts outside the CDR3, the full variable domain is DTGVSQNPRHKITKRGQNVTFRCDPISEHNRLYWYRQTLGQGPEFLTYFQNEAQLEKSRLLSDRFSAERPKGSFSTLEIQRTEQGDSAMYLCASSQTGVYNTIYFGEGSWLTVV.

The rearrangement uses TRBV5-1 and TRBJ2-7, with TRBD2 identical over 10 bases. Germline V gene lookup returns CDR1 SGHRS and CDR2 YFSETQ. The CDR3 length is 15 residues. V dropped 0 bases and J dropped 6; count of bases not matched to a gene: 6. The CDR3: CASSLVASGSGEQYF. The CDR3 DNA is TGCGCCAGCAGCTTGGTCGCTAGCGGGAGCGGCGAGCAGTACTTC.

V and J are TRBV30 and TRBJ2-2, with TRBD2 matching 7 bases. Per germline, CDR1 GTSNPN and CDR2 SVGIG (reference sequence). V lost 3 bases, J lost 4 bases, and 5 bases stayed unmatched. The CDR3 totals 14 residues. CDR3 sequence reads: CAWRGAGVTGELFF. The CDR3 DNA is TGTGCCTGGAGAGGTGCGGGGGTCACCGGGGAGCTGTTTTTT.

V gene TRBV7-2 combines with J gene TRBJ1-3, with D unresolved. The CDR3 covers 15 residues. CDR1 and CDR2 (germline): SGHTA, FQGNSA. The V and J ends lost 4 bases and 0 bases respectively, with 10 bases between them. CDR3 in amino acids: CASSWSGNSGNTIYF. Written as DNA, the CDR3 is TGTGCCAGCAGCTGGTCGGGAAACTCTGGAAACACCATATATTTT.

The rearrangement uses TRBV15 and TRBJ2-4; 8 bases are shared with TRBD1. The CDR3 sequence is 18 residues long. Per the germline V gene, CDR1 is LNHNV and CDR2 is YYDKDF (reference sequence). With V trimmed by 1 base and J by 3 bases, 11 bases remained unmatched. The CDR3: CATSRAPDRDFFKNIQYF. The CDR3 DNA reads TGTGCCACCAGCAGAGCCCCGGACAGGGATTTTTTCAAAAACATTCAGTACTTC.

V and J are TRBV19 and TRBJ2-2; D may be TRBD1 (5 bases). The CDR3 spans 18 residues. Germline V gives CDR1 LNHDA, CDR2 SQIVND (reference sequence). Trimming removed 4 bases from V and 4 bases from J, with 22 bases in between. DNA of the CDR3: TGTGCCAGTAGTAGATTTCAGGACAAGCAACGTGGCACCGGGGAGCTGTTTTTT. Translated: CASSRFQDKQRGTGELFF.

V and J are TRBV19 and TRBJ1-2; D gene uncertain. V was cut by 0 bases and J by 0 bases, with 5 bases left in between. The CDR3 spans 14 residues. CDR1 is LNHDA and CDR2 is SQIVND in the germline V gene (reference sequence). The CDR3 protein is CASSIDGTNYGYTF. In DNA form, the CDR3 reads TGTGCCAGTAGTATAGACGGAACTAACTATGGCTACACCTTC.

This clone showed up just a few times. As DNA, the CDR3 is TGTGCCAGCAGGGGGTCTAGCGGGGGCCCTACCTCTGGGGCCAACGTCCTGACTTTC. The encoded protein is CASRGSSGGPTSGANVLTF. The rearrangement uses TRBV7-2 and TRBJ2-6, with 10 nucleotides matching TRBD2. Germline CDR1 SGHTA, CDR2 FQGNSA. The length of the CDR3 is 19 residues. V lost 6 bases to trimming and J lost 0 bases; unmatched junction nucleotides: 11.

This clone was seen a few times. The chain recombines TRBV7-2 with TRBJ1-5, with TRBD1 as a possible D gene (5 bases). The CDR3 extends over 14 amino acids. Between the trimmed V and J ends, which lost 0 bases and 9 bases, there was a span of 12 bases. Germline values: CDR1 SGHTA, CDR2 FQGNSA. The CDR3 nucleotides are TGTGCCAGCAGCTTAGCGGCAGGGTCCCCGCCCCAGCATTTT. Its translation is CASSLAAGSPPQHF.